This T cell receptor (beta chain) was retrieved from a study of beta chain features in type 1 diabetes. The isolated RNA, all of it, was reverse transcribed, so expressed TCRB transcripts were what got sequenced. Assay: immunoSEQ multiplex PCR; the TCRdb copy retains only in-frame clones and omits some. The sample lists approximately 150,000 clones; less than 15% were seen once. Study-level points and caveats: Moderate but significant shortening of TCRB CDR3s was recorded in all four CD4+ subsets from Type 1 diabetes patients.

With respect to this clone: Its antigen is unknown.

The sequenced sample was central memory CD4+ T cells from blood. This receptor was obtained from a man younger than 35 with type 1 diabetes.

The CDR3, as DNA: TGTGCCAGCAGCTTGTTACTCCAGAGCACAGATACGCAGTATTTT. This gives the protein CASSLLLQSTDTQYF. The chain couples TRBV5-6 to TRBJ2-3; unclear D gene. Trimming cost V 1 base and J 0 bases, with 9 bases left between them. CDR1 is SGHDT and CDR2 is YYEEEE in the germline V gene. The CDR3 has 15 amino acids. The entire variable domain, with the rest obtained from reference TRBV5-6 and TRBJ2-3, is as follows: DAGVTQSPTHLIKTRGQQVTLRCSPKSGHDTVSWYQQALGQGPQFIFQYYEEEERQRGNFPDRFSGHQFPNYSSELNVNALLLGDSALYLCASSLLLQSTDTQYFGPGTRLTVL.